This TCR beta chain comes out of a study of control samples from healthy donors and cancer patients. Repertoires were generated with immunoSEQ multiplex PCR, while TCRdb's copy carries only in-frame clones and drops some. The data contain around 130,000 clones, around 93% of them singletons. Sequenced input: blood. This clonotype was obtained from a man between 18 and 29 years old in good health.

The CDR3 bases are TGTGCCAGCAGCCAAGATCTTCCCCGGGACAGAGCTTTCTTT. It translates to CASSQDLPRDRAFF. The rearrangement joins TRBV14 to TRBJ1-1, with TRBD1 matching 7 bases. The CDR3 has 14 amino acids. Germline CDR1 is SGHDN and CDR2 is FVKESK. V shed 0 bases, J shed 10 bases, and the junction held 8 bases outside the gene matches. Combining the CDR3 with reference TRBV14 and TRBJ1-1 gives the whole variable domain EAGVTQFPSHSVIEKGQTVTLRCDPISGHDNLYWYRRVMGKEIKFLLHFVKESKQDESGMPNNRFLAERTGGTYSTLKVQPAELEDSGVYFCASSQDLPRDRAFFGQGTRLTVV.